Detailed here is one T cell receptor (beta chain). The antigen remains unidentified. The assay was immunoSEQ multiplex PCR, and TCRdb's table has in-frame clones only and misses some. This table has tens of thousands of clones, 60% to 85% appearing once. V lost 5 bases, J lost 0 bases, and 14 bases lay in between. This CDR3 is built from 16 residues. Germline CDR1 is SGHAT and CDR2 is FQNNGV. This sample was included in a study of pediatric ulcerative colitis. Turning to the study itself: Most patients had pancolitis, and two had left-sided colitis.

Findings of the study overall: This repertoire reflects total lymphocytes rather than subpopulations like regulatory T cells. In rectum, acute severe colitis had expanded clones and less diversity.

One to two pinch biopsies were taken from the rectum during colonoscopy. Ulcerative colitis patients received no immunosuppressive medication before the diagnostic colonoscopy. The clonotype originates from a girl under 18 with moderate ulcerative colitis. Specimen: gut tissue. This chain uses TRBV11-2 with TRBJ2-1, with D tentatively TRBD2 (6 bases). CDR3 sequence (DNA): TGTGCCAGCAGCCCTTTGGAGGGCAGCTCCTACAATGAGCAGTTCTTC. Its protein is CASSPLEGSSYNEQFF.